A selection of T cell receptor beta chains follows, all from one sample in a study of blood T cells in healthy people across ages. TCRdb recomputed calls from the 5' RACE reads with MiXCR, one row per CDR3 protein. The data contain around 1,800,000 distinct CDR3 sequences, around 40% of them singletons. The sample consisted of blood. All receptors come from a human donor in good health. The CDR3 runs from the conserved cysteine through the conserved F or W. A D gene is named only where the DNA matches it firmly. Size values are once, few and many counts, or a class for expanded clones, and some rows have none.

CDR3: CSVRKATATEAFF
DNA: TGCAGCGTTCGTAAGGCGACTGCCACTGAAGCTTTCTTT
V: TRBV29-1
size: .
D: .
J: TRBJ1-1

CDR3: CASSQASVDTQYF
DNA: TGTGCCAGCAGCCAAGCTAGCGTGGATACGCAGTATTTT
V: TRBV4-2
size: .
D: .
J: TRBJ2-3

CDR3: CASSLRHSGIAKNIQYF
DNA: TGTGCCAGCAGCTTAAGGCATTCGGGGATTGCCAAAAACATTCAGTACTTC
V: TRBV7-2
size: .
D: .
J: TRBJ2-4

CDR3: CASSYTRGQRSNQPQHF
DNA: TGTGCCAGCAGTTACACCCGGGGCCAGAGGAGCAATCAGCCCCAGCATTTT
V: TRBV6-6
size: few
D: .
J: TRBJ1-5

CDR3: CASSLPMGQETQYF
DNA: TGTGCCAGCAGCCTCCCTATGGGCCAAGAGACCCAGTACTTC
V: TRBV11-2
size: .
D: .
J: TRBJ2-5

CDR3: CASSLPSSIQENNEQFF
DNA: TGTGCCAGCAGCCTACCGAGTTCAATACAGGAAAACAATGAGCAGTTCTTC
V: TRBV7-9
size: .
D: .
J: TRBJ2-1

CDR3: CASSPLGGNNQPQHF
DNA: TGTGCCAGCTCACCATTAGGGGGGAACAATCAGCCCCAGCATTTT
V: TRBV18
size: few
D: .
J: TRBJ1-5

CDR3: CASSQDFRQFYEQYF
DNA: TGCGCCAGCAGCCAAGACTTCCGACAGTTTTACGAGCAGTACTTC
V: TRBV4-3
size: many
D: .
J: TRBJ2-7

CDR3: CASSLEGTPSTDTQYF
DNA: TGTGCCAGCAGCTTAGAAGGTACCCCTAGCACAGATACGCAGTATTTT
V: TRBV5-1
size: .
D: .
J: TRBJ2-3

CDR3: CASSLGAESDTDTQYF
DNA: TGTGCCAGCAGCTTAGGTGCGGAGTCCGACACAGATACGCAGTATTTT
V: TRBV7-9
size: few
D: .
J: TRBJ2-3

CDR3: CASSDPGTSGYNEQFF
DNA: TGTGCCAGCAGTGACCCCGGGACTAGCGGCTACAATGAGCAGTTCTTC
V: TRBV12-3/TRBV12-4
size: .
D: TRBD2
J: TRBJ2-1

CDR3: CASSLFRGQDTEAFF
DNA: TGTGCCAGCAGCTTATTCCGGGGCCAGGACACTGAAGCTTTCTTT
V: TRBV7-3
size: few
D: .
J: TRBJ1-1

CDR3: CASSPLAGGLSEQYF
DNA: TGTGCCAGCAGTCCTCTAGCGGGGGGGCTATCCGAGCAGTACTTC
V: TRBV28
size: .
D: TRBD2
J: TRBJ2-7

CDR3: CASSFWGSSYEQYF
DNA: TGTGCCAGCAGTTTTTGGGGGAGCTCCTACGAGCAGTACTTC
V: TRBV12-3/TRBV12-4
size: .
D: .
J: TRBJ2-7

CDR3: CAISDGPGENIQYF
DNA: TGTGCCATCAGTGACGGGCCAGGGGAGAACATTCAGTACTTC
V: TRBV10-3
size: many
D: .
J: TRBJ2-4

CDR3: CATSGWTGGGGEKLFF
DNA: TGTGCCACCAGCGGATGGACAGGGGGCGGTGGTGAAAAACTGTTTTTT
V: TRBV15
size: few
D: TRBD1
J: TRBJ1-4

CDR3: CATSQMGRAGGTQYF
DNA: TGTGCCACCAGTCAAATGGGCAGGGCCGGGGGTACGCAGTATTTT
V: TRBV24-1
size: .
D: .
J: TRBJ2-3

CDR3: CASKAKETTLAKNIQYF
DNA: TGTGCCAGCAAGGCGAAGGAGACTACCTTAGCCAAAAACATTCAGTACTTC
V: TRBV6-4
size: .
D: .
J: TRBJ2-4

CDR3: CASSEQGASNYGYTF
DNA: TGTGCCAGCAGCGAACAGGGGGCGTCGAACTATGGCTACACCTTC
V: TRBV7-2
size: .
D: TRBD1
J: TRBJ1-2

CDR3: CSASAGGQFF
DNA: TGCAGTGCTAGTGCCGGGGGGCAGTTCTTC
V: TRBV20-1
size: few
D: .
J: TRBJ2-1

CDR3: CASSPQVRGKQYF
DNA: TGTGCCAGCAGCCCGCAAGTCAGGGGGAAGCAGTACTTC
V: TRBV3-1
size: .
D: TRBD1
J: TRBJ2-7

CDR3: CASSPRQRGHTEAFF
DNA: TGTGCCAGCAGCCCCCGGCAAAGGGGGCACACTGAAGCTTTCTTT
V: TRBV9
size: once
D: TRBD1
J: TRBJ1-1

CDR3: CASSFDSYYGYTF
DNA: TGTGCCAGCAGTTTCGACAGCTACTATGGCTACACCTTC
V: TRBV27
size: many
D: .
J: TRBJ1-2

CDR3: CAISESLDRRPPFF
DNA: TGTGCCATCAGTGAGTCGCTGGACAGGCGGCCCCCGTTTTTT
V: TRBV10-3
size: few
D: TRBD1
J: TRBJ1-4

CDR3: CASSLGGVREQYF
DNA: TGTGCCAGCAGCTTAGGTGGCGTACGTGAGCAGTACTTC
V: TRBV11-2
size: .
D: .
J: TRBJ2-5